This T cell receptor beta chain was captured in a study of human T cells and chemical hapten exposure. Time point specified: patch test 1, 2 weeks after DPC sensitization. Noted treatment: therapeutic diphenylcyclopropenone sensitization with weekly scalp DPC. The germline V gene encodes CDR1 SEHNR and CDR2 FQNEAQ (reference sequence). J gave up 6 bases and V 5 bases, and 6 bases lay outside the gene matches. This CDR3 has 15 residues. This clonotype was detected ten times or more. Using its own MiXCR run on the RACE reads, TCRdb lists one record per CDR3 protein. The table records approximately 400,000 distinct CDR3 sequences, roughly 5% of them present only once.

This clonotype originated in a woman between 50 and 59 years old with alopecia areata. Some clones in this sample may be carry-over from other donors' samples. The material sequenced was whole blood, taken in connection with sensitization to the hapten diphenylcyclopropenone (DPC). The rearrangement joins TRBV7-9 to TRBJ2-1, with 11 bases matching TRBD2. The CDR3 bases are TGTGCCAGCAGCCGACTAGCGGGGTTAGTCAATGAGCAGTTCTTC. Amino acids: CASSRLAGLVNEQFF. Full variable domain (remainder filled in from reference TRBV7-9 and TRBJ2-1): DTGVSQNPRHKITKRGQNVTFRCDPISEHNRLYWYRQTLGQGPEFLTYFQNEAQLEKSRLLSDRFSAERPKGSFSTLEIQRTEQGDSAMYLCASSRLAGLVNEQFFGPGTRLTVL.